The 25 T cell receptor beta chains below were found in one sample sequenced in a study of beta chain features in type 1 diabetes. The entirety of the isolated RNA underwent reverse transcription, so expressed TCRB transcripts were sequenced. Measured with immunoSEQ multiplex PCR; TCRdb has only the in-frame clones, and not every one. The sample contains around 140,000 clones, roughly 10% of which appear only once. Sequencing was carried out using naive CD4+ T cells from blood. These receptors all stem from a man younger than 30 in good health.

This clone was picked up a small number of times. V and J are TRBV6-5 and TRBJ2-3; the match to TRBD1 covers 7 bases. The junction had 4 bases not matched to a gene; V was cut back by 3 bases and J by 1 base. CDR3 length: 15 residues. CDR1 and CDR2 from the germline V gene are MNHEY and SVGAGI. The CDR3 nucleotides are TGTGCCAGCAGTTATACCGGGACAGGCACAGATACGCAGTATTTT. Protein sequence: CASSYTGTGTDTQYF.

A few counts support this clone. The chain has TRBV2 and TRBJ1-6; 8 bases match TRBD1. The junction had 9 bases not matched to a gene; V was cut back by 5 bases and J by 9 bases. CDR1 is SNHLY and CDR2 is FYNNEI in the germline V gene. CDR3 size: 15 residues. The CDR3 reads CASSSKGQESSPLHF. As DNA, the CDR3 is TGTGCCAGCAGTTCGAAGGGACAGGAGAGTTCACCCCTCCACTTT.

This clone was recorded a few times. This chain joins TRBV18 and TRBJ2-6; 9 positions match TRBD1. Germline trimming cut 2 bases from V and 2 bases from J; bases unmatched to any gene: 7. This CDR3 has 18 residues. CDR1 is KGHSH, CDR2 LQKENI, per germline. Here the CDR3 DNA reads TGTGCCAGCTCACCAATAGTACAGGGGGCAGCTGGGGCCAACGTCCTGACTTTC. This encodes CASSPIVQGAAGANVLTF.

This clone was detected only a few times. The CDR3 coding sequence is TGTGCCAGCACCCAAGGAACAGGGACAGATACGCAGTATTTT. As protein: CASTQGTGTDTQYF. The chain joins TRBV11-2 to TRBJ2-3; TRBD1 is a possible D gene (6 bases). CDR1 SGHAT and CDR2 FQNNGV come from the germline V gene. The V and J ends lost 7 bases and 3 bases respectively, with 14 bases between them. This CDR3 has 14 amino acids.

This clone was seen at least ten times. DNA of the CDR3: TGCAGCGTACGGGGACAGCCCGGTGAGACCCAGTACTTC. It is translated as CSVRGQPGETQYF. V gene TRBV29-1 combines with J gene TRBJ2-5, with TRBD1 matching over 7 bases. The germline V gene encodes CDR1 SQVTM and CDR2 ANQGSEA. The CDR3 consists of 13 residues. The J segment lost 5 bases and the V segment lost 6 bases, leaving 9 bases of the junction unmatched.

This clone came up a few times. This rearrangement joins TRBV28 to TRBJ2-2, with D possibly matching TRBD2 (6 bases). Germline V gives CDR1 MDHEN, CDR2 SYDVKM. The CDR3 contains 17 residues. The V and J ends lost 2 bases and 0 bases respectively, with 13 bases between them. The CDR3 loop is CASSLEGGGTNTGELFF. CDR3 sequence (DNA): TGTGCCAGCAGTTTAGAAGGTGGGGGGACGAACACCGGGGAGCTGTTTTTT.

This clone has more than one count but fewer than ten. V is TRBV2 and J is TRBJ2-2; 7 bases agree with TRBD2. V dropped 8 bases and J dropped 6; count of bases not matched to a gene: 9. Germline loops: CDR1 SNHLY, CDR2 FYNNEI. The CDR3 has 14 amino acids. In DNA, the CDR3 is TGTGCCAGCGGGGGGAGGGAATCGCCCGGGGAGCTGTTTTTT. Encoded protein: CASGGRESPGELFF.

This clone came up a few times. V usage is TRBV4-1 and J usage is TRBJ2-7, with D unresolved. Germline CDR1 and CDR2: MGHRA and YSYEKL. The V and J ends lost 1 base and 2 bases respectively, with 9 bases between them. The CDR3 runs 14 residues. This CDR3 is CASSQGGRTYEQYF. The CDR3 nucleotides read TGCGCCAGCAGCCAAGGTGGCAGGACCTACGAGCAGTACTTC.

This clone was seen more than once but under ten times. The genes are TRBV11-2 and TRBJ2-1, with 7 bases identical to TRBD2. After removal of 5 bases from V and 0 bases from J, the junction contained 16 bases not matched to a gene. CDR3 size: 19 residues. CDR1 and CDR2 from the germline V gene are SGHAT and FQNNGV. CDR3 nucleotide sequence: TGTGCCAGCAGCCCGCGACTAGCCAGGCCTTTTAGCTCCTACAATGAGCAGTTCTTC. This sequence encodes CASSPRLARPFSSYNEQFF. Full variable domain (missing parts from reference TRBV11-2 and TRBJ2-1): EAGVAQSPRYKIIEKRQSVAFWCNPISGHATLYWYQQILGQGPKLLIQFQNNGVVDDSQLPKDRFSAERLKGVDSTLKIQPAKLEDSAVYLCASSPRLARPFSSYNEQFFGPGTRLTVL.

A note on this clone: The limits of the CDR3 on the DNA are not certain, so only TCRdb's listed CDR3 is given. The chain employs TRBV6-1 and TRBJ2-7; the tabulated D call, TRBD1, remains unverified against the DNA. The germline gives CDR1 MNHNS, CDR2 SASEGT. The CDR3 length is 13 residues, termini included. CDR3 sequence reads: CASSEVGQGIRYF.

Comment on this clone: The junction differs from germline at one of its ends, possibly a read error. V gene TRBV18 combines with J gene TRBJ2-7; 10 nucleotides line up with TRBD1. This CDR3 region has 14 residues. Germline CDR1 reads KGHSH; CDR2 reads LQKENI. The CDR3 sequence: CTSSPDRGLYEQYF. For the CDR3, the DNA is TGTACCAGCTCACCTGACAGGGGGCTATACGAGCAGTACTTC.

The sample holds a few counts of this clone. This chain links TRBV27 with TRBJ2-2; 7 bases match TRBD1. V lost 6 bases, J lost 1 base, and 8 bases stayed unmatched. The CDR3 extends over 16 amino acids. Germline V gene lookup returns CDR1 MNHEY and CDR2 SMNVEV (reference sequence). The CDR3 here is CASRKGQLMNTGELFF. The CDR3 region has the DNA TGTGCCAGCAGGAAGGGACAGCTCATGAACACCGGGGAGCTGTTTTTT.

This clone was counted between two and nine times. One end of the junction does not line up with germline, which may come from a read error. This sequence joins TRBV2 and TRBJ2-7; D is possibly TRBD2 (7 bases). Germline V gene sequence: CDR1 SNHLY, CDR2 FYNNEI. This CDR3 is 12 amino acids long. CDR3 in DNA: TGTGCCAGCAACTTCTGGGGGGGGGCTCCTAACTTC. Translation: CASNFWGGAPNF.

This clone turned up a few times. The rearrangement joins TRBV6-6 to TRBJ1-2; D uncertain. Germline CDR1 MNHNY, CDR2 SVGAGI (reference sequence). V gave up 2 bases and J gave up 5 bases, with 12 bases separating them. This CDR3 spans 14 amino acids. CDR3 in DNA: TGTGCCAGCAGTTACGATCGGTCCGGGTATGGCTACACCTTC. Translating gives CASSYDRSGYGYTF.

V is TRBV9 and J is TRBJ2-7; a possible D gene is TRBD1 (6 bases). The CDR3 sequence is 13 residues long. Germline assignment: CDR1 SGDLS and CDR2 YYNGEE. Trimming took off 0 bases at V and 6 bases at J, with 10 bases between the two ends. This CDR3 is CASSVAQGSEQYF. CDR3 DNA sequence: TGTGCCAGCAGCGTAGCACAGGGTTCCGAGCAGTACTTC.

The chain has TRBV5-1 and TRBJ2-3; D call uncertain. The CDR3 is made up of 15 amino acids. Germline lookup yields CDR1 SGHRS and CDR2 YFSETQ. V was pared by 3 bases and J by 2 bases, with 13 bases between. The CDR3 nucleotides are TGCGCCAGCAGCTCGGGTGGGTTATTCACAGATACGCAGTATTTT. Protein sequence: CASSSGGLFTDTQYF.

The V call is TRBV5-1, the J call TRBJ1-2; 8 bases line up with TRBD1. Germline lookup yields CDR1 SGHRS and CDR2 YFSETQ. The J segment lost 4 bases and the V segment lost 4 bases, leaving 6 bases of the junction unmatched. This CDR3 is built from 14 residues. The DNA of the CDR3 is TGCGCCAGCAGCACGACAGGGGACGCCTATGGCTACACCTTC. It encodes CASSTTGDAYGYTF. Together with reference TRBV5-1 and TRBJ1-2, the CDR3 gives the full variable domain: KAGVTQTPRYLIKTRGQQVTLSCSPISGHRSVSWYQQTPGQGLQFLFEYFSETQRNKGNFPGRFSGRQFSNSRSEMNVSTLELGDSALYLCASSTTGDAYGYTFGSGTRLTVV.

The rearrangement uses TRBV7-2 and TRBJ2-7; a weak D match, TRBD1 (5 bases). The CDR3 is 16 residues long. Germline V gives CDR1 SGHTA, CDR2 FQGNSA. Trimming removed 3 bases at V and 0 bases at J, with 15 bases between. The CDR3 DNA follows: TGTGCCAGCAGCTTCCACTTAGGGGTTACCTCCTACGAGCAGTACTTC. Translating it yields CASSFHLGVTSYEQYF. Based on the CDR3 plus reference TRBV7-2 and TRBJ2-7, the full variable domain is GAGVSQSPSNKVTEKGKDVELRCDPISGHTALYWYRQSLGQGLEFLIYFQGNSAPDKSGLPSDRFSAERTGGSVSTLTIQRTQQEDSAVYLCASSFHLGVTSYEQYFGPGTRLTVT.

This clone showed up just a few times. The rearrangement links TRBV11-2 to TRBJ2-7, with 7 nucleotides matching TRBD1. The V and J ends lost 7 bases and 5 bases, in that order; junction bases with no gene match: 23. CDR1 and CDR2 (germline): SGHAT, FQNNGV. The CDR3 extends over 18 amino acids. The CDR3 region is CASTREGDSLSSAHEQYF. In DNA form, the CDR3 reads TGTGCCAGCACGCGAGAGGGGGACAGTTTATCAAGCGCCCACGAGCAGTACTTC.

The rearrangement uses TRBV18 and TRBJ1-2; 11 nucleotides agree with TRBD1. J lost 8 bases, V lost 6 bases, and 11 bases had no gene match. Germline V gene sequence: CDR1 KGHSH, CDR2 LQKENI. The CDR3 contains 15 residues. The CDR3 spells CASSSGPGQGEGYTF. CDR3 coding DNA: TGTGCCAGCTCGTCTGGGCCGGGACAGGGGGAAGGCTACACCTTC.

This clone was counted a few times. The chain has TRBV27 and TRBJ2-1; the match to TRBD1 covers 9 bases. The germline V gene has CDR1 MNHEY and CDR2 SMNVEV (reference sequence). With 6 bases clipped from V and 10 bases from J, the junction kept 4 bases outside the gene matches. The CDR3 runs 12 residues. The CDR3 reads CASSIGTGEQFF. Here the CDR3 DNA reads TGTGCCAGCAGCATAGGGACAGGGGAGCAGTTCTTC.

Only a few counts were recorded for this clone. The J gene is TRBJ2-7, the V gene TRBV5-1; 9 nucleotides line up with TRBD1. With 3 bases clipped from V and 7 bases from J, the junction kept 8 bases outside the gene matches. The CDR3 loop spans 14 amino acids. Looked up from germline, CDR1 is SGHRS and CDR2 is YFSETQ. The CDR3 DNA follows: TGCGCCAGCAGCTCTACAGGGGGCGCCGAGGAGCAGTACTTC. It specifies CASSSTGGAEEQYF.

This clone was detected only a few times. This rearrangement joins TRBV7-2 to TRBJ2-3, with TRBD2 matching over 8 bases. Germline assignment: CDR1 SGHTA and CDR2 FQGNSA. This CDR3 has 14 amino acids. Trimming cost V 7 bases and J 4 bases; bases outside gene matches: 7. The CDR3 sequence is CASTAGGGADTQYF. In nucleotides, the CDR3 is TGTGCCAGCACCGCGGGGGGAGGCGCAGATACGCAGTATTTT.

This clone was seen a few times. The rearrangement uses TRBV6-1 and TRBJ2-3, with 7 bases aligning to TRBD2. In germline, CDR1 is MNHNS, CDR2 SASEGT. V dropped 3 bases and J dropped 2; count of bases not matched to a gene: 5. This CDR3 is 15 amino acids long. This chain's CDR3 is CASSDQRGNTDTQYF. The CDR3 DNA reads TGTGCCAGCAGTGATCAGCGGGGCAACACAGATACGCAGTATTTT.

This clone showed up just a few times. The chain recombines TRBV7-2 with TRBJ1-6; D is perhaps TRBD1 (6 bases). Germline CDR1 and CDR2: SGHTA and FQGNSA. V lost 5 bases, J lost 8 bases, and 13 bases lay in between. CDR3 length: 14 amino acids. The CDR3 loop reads CASSPGQMDSPLHF. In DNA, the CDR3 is TGTGCCAGCAGCCCCGGACAGATGGATTCACCCCTCCACTTT.